The 6 T cell receptor beta chains below all came from one sample that was sequenced in a study of identical twins. A single record per CDR3 protein comes from TCRdb applying MiXCR to the 5' RACE reads. The table lists 550,000 to 700,000 distinct CDR3 sequences, over 20% of them singletons. The data also belong to a second study, concerning T cells expressing NK-cell markers.

The sequencing input was PBMCs. The receptors were gathered from a woman younger than 30 in good health.

This clonotype was detected only a few times. This sequence joins TRBV7-2 and TRBJ2-7; 7 nucleotides line up with TRBD2. This CDR3 comprises 14 residues. The junction had 11 bases not matched to a gene; V was cut back by 6 bases and J by 6 bases. Per the germline V gene, CDR1 is SGHTA and CDR2 is FQGNSA. DNA for the CDR3: TGTGCCAGCAGTCGGCTAGCGGACGCGACCGAGCAGTACTTC. This codes for CASSRLADATEQYF.

In its sample, this clonotype was seen many times. V usage is TRBV7-9 and J usage is TRBJ2-1; D assignment may be TRBD1 or TRBD2 (7 bases each). The CDR3 contains 14 residues. The germline V and J ends were trimmed by 5 bases and 14 bases, with 22 bases remaining between them. CDR1 is SEHNR, CDR2 FQNEAQ, per germline (reference sequence). The CDR3 DNA is TGTGCCAGCAGCGCGGGACCGCAGGGGGGAGGGGAGTTCTTC. This gives the protein CASSAGPQGGGEFF.

This clonotype has a handful of counts. The chain joins TRBV29-1 to TRBJ2-1, with D possibly being TRBD2 (6 bases). The germline CDR1 and CDR2 sequences are SQVTM and ANQGSEA. CDR3 length: 16 amino acids. Trimming left V 3 bases short and J 8 bases short, with 23 bases between. The CDR3 bases are TGCAGCGTTGACGGGTCTCTGCGGGGATTCATCTATGAGCAGTTCTTC. It codes for CSVDGSLRGFIYEQFF.

This chain links TRBV11-3 with TRBJ1-1; D uncertain. V lost 5 bases, J lost 4 bases, and 11 bases lay in between. CDR1 SGHNT and CDR2 YENEEA come from the germline V gene. The length of the CDR3 is 13 residues. This CDR3 reads CASSIGVSTEAFF. The CDR3 bases are TGTGCCAGCAGCATTGGGGTCTCCACTGAAGCTTTCTTT.

The J gene is TRBJ1-1, the V gene TRBV6-6; D remains unclear. The germline V gene encodes CDR1 MNHNY and CDR2 SVGAGI (reference sequence). CDR3 size: 11 residues. V lost 6 bases and J 7 bases, leaving 9 bases between the germline ends. The CDR3 spells CASSTNYEAFF. CDR3 nucleotide sequence: TGTGCCAGCAGCACGAACTATGAAGCTTTCTTT.

The chain employs TRBV15 and TRBJ2-7; D is perhaps TRBD2 (6 bases). Looked up from germline, CDR1 is LNHNV and CDR2 is YYDKDF (reference sequence). The CDR3 contains 15 residues. V lost 3 bases and J 3 bases, leaving 15 bases between the germline ends. This chain's CDR3 is CATSREGGWGYEQYF. DNA for the CDR3: TGTGCCACCAGCAGGGAGGGTGGTTGGGGCTACGAGCAGTACTTC.